The 18 T cell receptor beta chains listed next were all sequenced from one sample in a study of shared clonotypes between healthy human individuals. Assay: immunoSEQ multiplex PCR; the TCRdb copy retains only in-frame clones and omits some. The sample consists of fewer than 700,000 clones, around three quarters of them appearing once. Source material: PBMCs. The receptors here all came from a woman in her forties in good health. Some clones in this sample may be carry-over from other donors' samples.

The gene calls are TRBV5-3 and TRBJ2-7; D may be TRBD1 (6 bases). TRBV5-3 is an ORF; its function is uncertain. With 2 bases removed from V and 4 bases from J, the gap between germline ends came to 13 bases. CDR3 length: 14 residues. CDR3 in amino acids: CARSLGTRIYEQYF. CDR3 in DNA: TGTGCCAGAAGCTTAGGGACAAGAATTTACGAGCAGTACTTC.

The chain combines TRBV9 with TRBJ2-1; TRBD2 is a possible D gene (6 bases). Per germline, CDR1 SGDLS and CDR2 YYNGEE. Trimming left V 0 bases short and J 1 base short, with 20 bases between. This CDR3 is built from 19 residues. The CDR3 DNA is TGTGCCAGCAGCGTAGGAGTGGGAGGTAGGATTCGGTCCTACAATGAGCAGTTCTTC. Amino acids: CASSVGVGGRIRSYNEQFF.

V usage is TRBV19 and J usage is TRBJ1-2, with no clear D. Germline values: CDR1 LNHDA, CDR2 SQIVND (reference sequence). The CDR3 is 16 amino acids. V lost 3 bases and J lost 4, with 18 bases in between. CDR3 DNA sequence: TGTGCCAGTAGTATTTCAACGGGCATCGTCGCCTATGGCTACACCTTC. Amino acid sequence: CASSISTGIVAYGYTF.

A word on this clone: A read error likely explains this, since a far larger clone differs by one base. Other DNA sequences in the sample encode the same CDR3. The chain combines TRBV4-2 with TRBJ2-3; 11 bases are a match to TRBD2. The trim removed 5 bases at V and 5 bases at J, leaving 9 bases unmatched. The CDR3 contains 16 residues. Germline CDR1 and CDR2: LGHNA and YNFKEQ. In DNA, the CDR3 is TGTGCCAGCAGCGCCCGCCTAGCGGGAGGAGGAGATACGCAGTATTTT. Amino acids: CASSARLAGGGDTQYF.

V is TRBV4-3 and J is TRBJ2-1; the D gene is possibly TRBD2 (5 bases). Germline CDR1 is LGHNA and CDR2 is YSLEER. The CDR3 runs 14 residues. The V gene lost 0 bases and the J gene lost 10 bases, with 13 bases spanning the gap. CDR3 nucleotides: TGCGCCAGCAGCCAAGACGGGATGTCCGTAGAGCAGTTCTTC. Its protein product is CASSQDGMSVEQFF.

The chain combines TRBV5-1 with TRBJ2-2, with 7 bases identical to TRBD1. V dropped 1 base and J dropped 7; count of bases not matched to a gene: 7. This CDR3 spans 15 amino acids. Germline lookup yields CDR1 SGHRS and CDR2 YFSETQ. The CDR3 bases are TGCGCCAGCAGCTTGTGGACTCCAGGGGGCGGGGAGCTGTTTTTT. It translates to CASSLWTPGGGELFF.

The V and J genes are TRBV9 and TRBJ1-1, with D uncertain. V gave up 0 bases and J gave up 1 base, with 4 bases separating them. The CDR3 length is 13 residues. In germline, CDR1 is SGDLS, CDR2 YYNGEE. CDR3 nucleotide sequence: TGTGCCAGCAGCGTAGTTTCGAACACTGAAGCTTTCTTT. As protein: CASSVVSNTEAFF.

About this clone: It is likely a read error: a sequence one base away is far more abundant. At the DNA level, this CDR3 is encoded by other sequences in the same sample as well. The CDR3 DNA reads as TGTGCCAGCAGTGAGATTAGCAATCAGCCCCAGCATTTT. This codes for CASSEISNQPQHF. V is TRBV6-1 and J is TRBJ1-5; no firm D call. The germline V gene encodes CDR1 MNHNS and CDR2 SASEGT. Trimming removed 3 bases at V and 0 bases at J, with 3 bases between. This CDR3 region has 13 residues.

This chain joins TRBV6-6 and TRBJ2-7; possibly TRBD1 for D (5 bases). Germline lookup yields CDR1 MNHNY and CDR2 SVGAGI (reference sequence). V was cut by 6 bases and J by 2 bases, with 11 bases left in between. The CDR3 covers 13 residues. CDR3 sequence reads: CASSPRGPYEQYF. CDR3 DNA: TGTGCCAGCAGCCCAAGGGGTCCCTACGAGCAGTACTTC.

In regard to this clone: Given a far larger clone just one base away, this is likely a sequencing read error. The same CDR3 arises from other DNA sequences in this sample as well. The chain combines TRBV6-1 with TRBJ2-7; 11 bases line up with TRBD2. Germline CDR1 is MNHNS and CDR2 is SASEGT. The CDR3 has 15 residues. CDR3 residues: CASSEGLAGSYEQYF. DNA for the CDR3: TGTGCCAGCAGTGAAGGACTAGCGGGATCCTACGAGCAGTACTTT.

This chain joins TRBV9 and TRBJ2-1, with 7 nucleotides matching TRBD2. The CDR3 is made up of 13 amino acids. J was trimmed by 6 bases and V by 4 bases; bases with no gene match: 4. The germline CDR1 and CDR2 sequences are SGDLS and YYNGEE. The CDR3 spells CASSKTSRNEQFF. The CDR3 DNA reads as TGTGCCAGCAGCAAGACTAGCCGCAATGAGCAGTTCTTC. Together with reference TRBV9 and TRBJ2-1, the CDR3 gives the full variable domain: DSGVTQTPKHLITATGQRVTLRCSPRSGDLSVYWYQQSLDQGLQFLIQYYNGEERAKGNILERFSAQQFPDLHSELNLSSLELGDSALYFCASSKTSRNEQFFGPGTRLTVL.

On this clone: One end of the junction is discordant with germline, which a read error may explain. The genes are TRBV29-1 and TRBJ2-7; D may be TRBD1 or TRBD2 (5 bases each). The CDR3 sequence is 14 residues long. Per germline, CDR1 SQVTM and CDR2 ANQGSEA. The CDR3 bases are TGCAGCGTCCAAATACCGGGACGGGGTCACGAGCAGCACTTC. Its protein product is CSVQIPGRGHEQHF.

To note about this clone: A far larger clone differs by one base, so this is likely a read error. This sample also contains other DNA sequences that code for the same CDR3. The chain employs TRBV18 and TRBJ1-1; 7 nucleotides line up with TRBD1. CDR3 size: 13 residues. Germline V gene lookup returns CDR1 KGHSH and CDR2 LQKENI. Losses at the gene ends were 5 bases for V and 1 base for J; bases not matched to a gene: 1. The CDR3 nucleotides are TGTGCCAGCTCAGGACAGGCGAACACTGAAGCTTTCTTT. It encodes CASSGQANTEAFF.

This chain uses TRBV30 with TRBJ2-1, with D perhaps TRBD1 or TRBD2 (6 bases each). Trimming took 4 bases from V and 7 from J, leaving 11 bases between them. The CDR3 has 12 amino acids. CDR1 and CDR2 from the germline V gene are GTSNPN and SVGIG (reference sequence). The CDR3 protein is CAWIPGANEQFF. The CDR3 region has the DNA TGTGCCTGGATCCCGGGGGCAAATGAGCAGTTCTTC.

The chain couples TRBV11-2 to TRBJ2-5; possibly TRBD1 for D (5 bases). The germline V gene encodes CDR1 SGHAT and CDR2 FQNNGV. V was pared by 8 bases and J by 5 bases, with 18 bases between. The CDR3 has 14 amino acids. The CDR3 is CASSDTPNGETQYF. Here the CDR3 DNA reads TGTGCCAGCTCGGACACGCCAAACGGGGAGACCCAGTACTTC.

The chain uses TRBV28 and TRBJ2-5; 10 bases fit TRBD2. Germline CDR1 reads MDHEN; CDR2 reads SYDVKM. The V gene end was trimmed by 2 bases and the J gene end by 2 bases; junction bases not matched to a gene: 8. CDR3 length: 17 amino acids. In DNA, the CDR3 is TGTGCCAGCAGTTTAGCCAGCGGGAGGGCGGGGCAAGAGACCCAGTACTTC. Protein sequence: CASSLASGRAGQETQYF.

This rearrangement joins TRBV5-6 to TRBJ1-2; D ambiguous. The CDR3 has 13 residues. The germline V gene has CDR1 SGHDT and CDR2 YYEEEE. Trimming removed 0 bases from V and 4 bases from J, with 7 bases in between. The DNA of the CDR3 is TGTGCCAGCAGCTTGGACAATCGCTATGGCTACACCTTC. Residues: CASSLDNRYGYTF.

This chain links TRBV6-1 with TRBJ2-7; no reliable D call. The V gene's germline CDR1 is MNHNS and CDR2 SASEGT. The CDR3 length is 12 residues. The ends were cut back, 8 bases at V and 4 bases at J, with 12 bases in the middle. DNA for the CDR3: TGTGCCAGCCGCGAAACTGTATACGAGCAGTACTTC. It yields the protein CASRETVYEQYF.